These T cell receptor beta chains were read from a single sample in a study of CD8+ T cells in alopecia areata. Sequenced by immunoSEQ multiplex PCR; TCRdb stores in-frame clones only, minus some. The sample holds 95,000 to 120,000 clones, 50% to 60% seen once. The sequenced sample was NKG2D-low CD8+ T cells sorted from blood. The origin of the receptors is a human donor with alopecia areata. CDR3s include the opening cysteine and the closing phenylalanine or tryptophan. D genes are given only for firm matches. The size entry is marked missing in some rows and otherwise reads once, few, many or a size class.

>NA|TRBJ2-1|TRBV7-2|TRBD2
TGTGCCAGCAGCTCAATGACTAGCGGGAGAAGAAGCGCCGAGCAGTTCTTC
CASSSMTSGRRSAEQFF
>NA|TRBJ1-2|TRBV7-8|TRBD1
TGTGCCAGCAGCCCTCACAGGGGTGGTAACTATGGCTACACCTTC
CASSPHRGGNYGYTF
>NA|TRBJ2-3|TRBV4-1|NA
TGCGCCAGCAGCCAACGGTTCTCTAGCAGCACAGATACGCAGTATTTT
CASSQRFSSSTDTQYF
>NA|TRBJ1-1|TRBV27|TRBD1
TGTGCCAGCGGGACGACAGGGCTCATCACTGAAGCTTTCTTT
CASGTTGLITEAFF
>NA|TRBJ2-7|TRBV19|NA
TGTGCCAGTAGTATGGGGACCAGATACGAGCAGTACTTC
CASSMGTRYEQYF
>few|TRBJ2-7|TRBV7-9|TRBD1
TGTGCCAGCAGCCCCGACAGGGGAATCGCCGAGCAGTACTTC
CASSPDRGIAEQYF
>NA|TRBJ2-7|TRBV29-1|TRBD2
TGCAGCGTTGAAGACCCCCTTAGCGGGAACGAGCAGTACTTC
CSVEDPLSGNEQYF
>few|TRBJ2-1|TRBV2|NA
TGTGCCAGCATGGGAGCCCGGGCAGGGAAAGATGAGCAGTTCTTC
CASMGARAGKDEQFF
>NA|TRBJ2-1|TRBV7-6|NA
TGTGCCAGCAGCCACGGAGGGAACAATGAGCAGTTCTTC
CASSHGGNNEQFF
>once|TRBJ2-3|TRBV27|TRBD2
TGTGCCAGCAGGGCGGGGGAGCTTGGTTATTTT
CASRAGELGYF
>NA|TRBJ1-1|TRBV7-2|NA
TGTGCCAGAAAACAGGGTTCGTTGAACACTGAAGCTTTCTTT
CARKQGSLNTEAFF
>NA|TRBJ2-7|TRBV19|TRBD2
TGTGCCAGTAGCCGACTTGAGCGGGAGAGGTACGAGCAGTACTTC
CASSRLERERYEQYF
>NA|TRBJ2-1|TRBV5-1|NA
TGCGCCAGCAGCACTAGCAGCCTCTCCTACAATGAGCAGTTCTTC
CASSTSSLSYNEQFF
>NA|TRBJ1-2|TRBV4-1|TRBD1
TGCGCCAGCAGCCCGCGTTCCGGGACAGATAACTATGGCTACACCTTC
CASSPRSGTDNYGYTF
>NA|TRBJ2-1|TRBV5-4|NA
TGTGCCAGCAAAAGGGGATCGTATGAGCAGTTCTTC
CASKRGSYEQFF
>NA|TRBJ2-3|TRBV9|NA
TGTGCCAGCAGCGTAAATCGGGAGTGGCGCACAGATACGCAGTATTTT
CASSVNREWRTDTQYF
>NA|TRBJ2-3|TRBV4-1|NA
TGCGCCAGCCGCCAGAGGGAGGTTAGCACAGATACGCAGTATTTT
CASRQREVSTDTQYF
>NA|TRBJ2-7|TRBV6-5|NA
TGTGCCAGCAGTTACTCGGGGACGGGGTTTGAGCAGTACTTC
CASSYSGTGFEQYF
>NA|TRBJ2-2|TRBV4-1|TRBD2
TGCGCCAGCAGCCAACGGACTAGCGGGATCCCCGGGGAGCTGTTTTTT
CASSQRTSGIPGELFF
>NA|TRBJ2-1|TRBV5-1|NA
TGCGCCAGCGAAGCGCTTGGAGGTTCCCATGAGCAGTTCTTC
CASEALGGSHEQFF
>NA|TRBJ2-7|TRBV9|TRBD2
TGTGCCAGCAGCCAATCGGGAGGGGATGAGCAGTACTTC
CASSQSGGDEQYF
>NA|TRBJ1-1|TRBV7-9|NA
TGTGCCAGCAGCTTGGTGAACACTGAAGCTTTCTTT
CASSLVNTEAFF
>NA|TRBJ2-3|TRBV27|TRBD2
TGTGCCAGCAGTCGCGGGAGGACAGATACGCAGTATTTT
CASSRGRTDTQYF
>NA|TRBJ2-3|TRBV27|TRBD1
TGTGCCAGCAGTTCGACAGGGGGGTGGCCTGATACGCAGTATTTT
CASSSTGGWPDTQYF
>NA|TRBJ2-1|TRBV12-5|NA
TGTGCTAGTGGACCCTACAATGAGCAGTTCTTC
CASGPYNEQFF
>NA|TRBJ2-1|TRBV28|NA
TGTGCCAGCAGTTGGCCTTACAATGAGCAGTTCTTC
CASSWPYNEQFF
>NA|TRBJ1-4|TRBV28|TRBD1
TGTGCCAGCAGTCCACTTCCGACAGGGGATGAAAAACTGTTTTTT
CASSPLPTGDEKLFF
>NA|TRBJ2-1|TRBV6-5|NA
TGTGCCAGCAGTTTAGGTCAGAACAATGAGCAGTTCTTC
CASSLGQNNEQFF
>few|TRBJ2-7|TRBV5-1|NA
TGCGCCAGCAGCTACGGGACGGAGCAGTACTTC
CASSYGTEQYF
>NA|TRBJ1-1|TRBV5-6|TRBD1
TGTGCCAGCAGCGCAAACAGGGGGCTGAGCACTGAAGCTTTCTTT
CASSANRGLSTEAFF
>NA|TRBJ2-3|TRBV13|NA
TGTGCCAGCAGCGAAAGTCCGGGAGATACGCAGTATTTT
CASSESPGDTQYF
>NA|TRBJ2-5|TRBV4-1|TRBD1
TGCGCCAGCAGCCAAGTACTCGGGGACAGGGTGGGAGAGACCCAGTACTTC
CASSQVLGDRVGETQYF
>NA|TRBJ2-7|TRBV27|TRBD2
TGTGCCAGCGCCGGGACTACCTCCTACGAGCAGTACTTC
CASAGTTSYEQYF
>NA|TRBJ1-1|TRBV28|NA
TGTGCCAGCAGTTTTCCTCCCGTAGGGAACACTGAAGCTTTCTTT
CASSFPPVGNTEAFF
>once|TRBJ2-7|TRBV4-1|NA
TGCGCCAGCAGCCAAGATGACAACGAGCAGTACTTC
CASSQDDNEQYF
>NA|TRBJ2-5|TRBV9|NA
TGTGCCAGCAGCCCATGGGACGGACCACAAGAGACCCAGTACTTC
CASSPWDGPQETQYF
>NA|TRBJ2-5|TRBV27|NA
TGTGCCAGCAGCTACTCTGGGGGCGCGGGGGAGACCCAGTACTTC
CASSYSGGAGETQYF
>few|TRBJ2-7|TRBV28|NA
TGTGCCAGCAGCCGAATCTCCTACGAGCAGTACTTC
CASSRISYEQYF
>NA|TRBJ1-5|TRBV7-8|TRBD1
TGTGCCAGCAGCCAAGGGACAGATGGCAATCAGCCCCAGCATTTT
CASSQGTDGNQPQHF
>NA|TRBJ2-5|TRBV28|NA
TGTGCCAGCAGTTCTCGACAGGAACGGTGGGTTGGACAAGAGACCCAGTACTTC
CASSSRQERWVGQETQYF
>few|TRBJ2-7|TRBV23-1|TRBD1
TGCGCCAGCAGTCATGGGTTGGGGCAGGGGGCAAGTGAGCAGTACTTC
CASSHGLGQGASEQYF
>NA|TRBJ1-2|TRBV19|NA
TGTGCCAGTAGTCCGGGCCATGGCTACACCTTC
CASSPGHGYTF
>many|TRBJ2-1|TRBV6-6|NA
TGTGCCAGCACCCCCGTTTCCAATGAGCAGTTCTTC
CASTPVSNEQFF
>NA|TRBJ2-5|TRBV30|TRBD2
TGTGCCTGGAGTGCTAGCGGGCAAGAGACCCAGTACTTC
CAWSASGQETQYF
>NA|TRBJ1-1|TRBV5-6|NA
TGTGCCAGCAGCTTCGAAAGTGGCACTGAAGCTTTCTTT
CASSFESGTEAFF
>few|TRBJ2-1|TRBV6-5|NA
TGTGCCAGCAGTTACTCGGGGGGTCCCTACAATGAGCAGTTCTTC
CASSYSGGPYNEQFF
>few|TRBJ2-1|TRBV5-6|NA
TGTGCCAGCAGCCCCGGAGGGGATGAGCAGTTCTTC
CASSPGGDEQFF
>NA|TRBJ2-5|TRBV11-2|NA
TGTGCCAGCAGCTTAGACGGGATTGGGGAGACCCAGTACTTC
CASSLDGIGETQYF